Presented here are 22 T cell receptor beta chains from one specimen sequenced in a study of blood T cell repertoires in COVID-19. The assay was immunoSEQ multiplex PCR, and TCRdb's table has in-frame clones only and misses some. The profile shows 55,000 to 75,000 clones, around 90% of them singletons. The sequencing input was peripheral blood. The receptor source for this set is a man aged 60-69 years with acute or convalescent COVID-19.

The V and J genes are TRBV30 and TRBJ1-2, with TRBD1 as a possible D gene (5 bases). V was cut by 4 bases and J by 8 bases, with 14 bases left in between. The CDR3 covers 12 residues. The germline CDR1 and CDR2 sequences are GTSNPN and SVGIG (reference sequence). The CDR3 reads CAWTMGGYGYTF. The CDR3 DNA reads as TGTGCCTGGACCATGGGGGGATACGGCTACACCTTC. Full variable domain (remainder filled in from reference TRBV30 and TRBJ1-2): SQTIHQWPATLVQPVGSPLSLECTVEGTSNPNLYWYRQAAGRGLQLLFYSVGIGQISSEVPQNLSASRPQDRQFILSSKKLLLSDSGFYLCAWTMGGYGYTFGSGTRLTVV.

The rearrangement uses TRBV30 and TRBJ2-1, with 7 bases aligning to TRBD2. This CDR3 has 16 residues. Germline V gene sequence: CDR1 GTSNPN, CDR2 SVGIG (reference sequence). The V gene end was trimmed by 3 bases and the J gene end by 8 bases; junction bases not matched to a gene: 16. CDR3 region: CAWSSLTLADFHEQFF. In nucleotides, the CDR3 is TGTGCCTGGAGCTCCCTTACGCTAGCGGACTTCCATGAGCAGTTCTTC.

The V gene is TRBV4-2, the J gene TRBJ2-1; a weak D match, TRBD2 (6 bases). Trimming cost V 2 bases and J 3 bases, with 11 bases left between them. Germline CDR1 reads LGHNA; CDR2 reads YNFKEQ. This CDR3 spans 15 amino acids. CDR3 region: CASSQTLASYNEQFF. CDR3 DNA sequence: TGTGCCAGCAGCCAAACACTAGCAAGCTACAATGAGCAGTTCTTC.

This chain joins TRBV29-1 and TRBJ1-2; D is unclear. Germline assignment: CDR1 SQVTM and CDR2 ANQGSEA. The CDR3 runs to 12 residues. Trimming removed 0 bases from V and 5 bases from J, with 7 bases in between. The CDR3 protein is CSVEDAGYGYTF. CDR3 sequence (DNA): TGCAGCGTTGAAGATGCCGGGTATGGCTACACCTTC. Variable domain in full (rest from reference TRBV29-1 and TRBJ1-2): SAVISQKPSRDICQRGTSLTIQCQVDSQVTMMFWYRQQPGQSLTLIATANQGSEATYESGFVIDKFPISRPNLTFSTLTVSNMSPEDSSIYLCSVEDAGYGYTFGSGTRLTVV.

This CDR3 reads CASSTGATEAFF. In DNA form, the CDR3 reads TGCGCCAGTTCCACAGGGGCCACTGAAGCTTTCTTT. The genes are TRBV5-1 and TRBJ1-1; 7 bases are shared with TRBD1. After removal of 8 bases from V and 4 bases from J, the junction contained 5 bases not matched to a gene. Germline loops: CDR1 SGHRS, CDR2 YFSETQ. The CDR3 has 12 residues.

The V call is TRBV30, the J call TRBJ1-1; tentative D call: TRBD1 (5 bases). V was trimmed by 2 bases and J by 7 bases, leaving 11 bases between them. The CDR3 loop spans 12 amino acids. The V gene's germline CDR1 is GTSNPN and CDR2 SVGIG (reference sequence). The CDR3 region is CAWSTDKLEAFF. The DNA for the CDR3 is TGTGCCTGGAGTACGGACAAGCTTGAAGCTTTCTTT. The complete variable domain, with remaining parts taken from reference TRBV30 and TRBJ1-1, reads SQTIHQWPATLVQPVGSPLSLECTVEGTSNPNLYWYRQAAGRGLQLLFYSVGIGQISSEVPQNLSASRPQDRQFILSSKKLLLSDSGFYLCAWSTDKLEAFFGQGTRLTVV.

The chain has TRBV18 and TRBJ2-1; no clear D gene. CDR1 is KGHSH and CDR2 is LQKENI in the germline V gene. V was cut by 0 bases and J by 6 bases, with 9 bases left in between. The CDR3 totals 14 residues. For the CDR3, the DNA is TGTGCCAGCTCACCACCGGAGCTAACCAATGAGCAGTTCTTC. It is translated as CASSPPELTNEQFF.

V and J are TRBV7-9 and TRBJ1-1, with D perhaps matching TRBD1 (6 bases). The CDR3 has 15 residues. The germline V gene has CDR1 SEHNR and CDR2 FQNEAQ (reference sequence). Trimming stripped 5 bases from V and 0 bases from J, with 13 bases between. CDR3 loop: CASSGSGHLNTEAFF. DNA of the CDR3: TGTGCCAGCAGCGGATCGGGACACTTGAACACTGAAGCTTTCTTT.

The chain links TRBV7-3 to TRBJ2-6, with 7 bases fitting TRBD1. This CDR3 is built from 17 residues. Germline V lookup: CDR1 SGHTA, CDR2 FQGTGA. J was trimmed by 0 bases and V by 3 bases; bases with no gene match: 5. The CDR3 reads CASSLYGDSSGANVLTF. CDR3 nucleotides: TGTGCCAGCAGCTTGTATGGGGACAGCTCTGGGGCCAACGTCCTGACTTTC.

The V and J genes are TRBV7-9 and TRBJ2-1, with D possibly matching TRBD1 (7 bases). The CDR3 has 14 amino acids. Deletions cut 4 bases from V and 7 bases from J, with 14 bases between. The germline CDR1 and CDR2 sequences are SEHNR and FQNEAQ (reference sequence). Written as DNA, the CDR3 is TGTGCCAGCAGCTCCTTCAGGGGGGCGAATGAGCAGTTCTTC. The encoded protein is CASSSFRGANEQFF.

This chain joins TRBV7-6 and TRBJ1-1; tentative D call: TRBD1 (6 bases). This CDR3 is 14 amino acids long. Germline values: CDR1 SGHVS, CDR2 FNYEAQ. V was clipped by 5 bases and J by 5 bases, with 15 bases between them. The CDR3 spells CASSPGTISTEAFF. For the CDR3, the DNA is TGTGCCAGCAGCCCCGGGACAATTTCGACTGAAGCTTTCTTT.

The gene calls are TRBV9 and TRBJ1-6; no clear D. The ends were cut back, 0 bases at V and 15 bases at J, with 13 bases in the middle. The CDR3 totals 13 residues. CDR1 is SGDLS and CDR2 is YYNGEE in the germline V gene. CDR3: CASSVALGEGLHF. CDR3 DNA sequence: TGTGCCAGCAGCGTAGCTCTCGGGGAAGGCCTCCACTTT.

This clone was seen only once. The CDR3 nucleotides read TGCGCCAGCAGCCAGCCGGGACAGGGATTATCCGAGCAGTACTTC. This encodes CASSQPGQGLSEQYF. The rearrangement uses TRBV4-1 and TRBJ2-7, with TRBD1 identical over 9 bases. Germline trimming cut 3 bases from V and 6 bases from J; bases unmatched to any gene: 9. The CDR3 runs to 15 residues. Per the germline V gene, CDR1 is MGHRA and CDR2 is YSYEKL.

V and J are TRBV7-3 and TRBJ2-5; TRBD2 matches 9 bases. The germline V gene encodes CDR1 SGHTA and CDR2 FQGTGA. This CDR3 has 15 residues. V gave up 5 bases and J gave up 4 bases; unmatched junction bases: 8. The CDR3 DNA reads as TGTGCCAGCAGCCGTCGGGCGGGGGGGCCAGAGACCCAGTACTTC. This codes for CASSRRAGGPETQYF.

The chain links TRBV30 to TRBJ1-1; the D gene is possibly TRBD1 (6 bases). Germline CDR1 GTSNPN, CDR2 SVGIG (reference sequence). This CDR3 region has 15 residues. Trimming took off 1 base at V and 3 bases at J, with 15 bases between the two ends. This CDR3 is CAWSALRGGHTEAFF. The CDR3 nucleotides are TGTGCCTGGAGTGCCCTCAGGGGAGGGCACACTGAAGCTTTCTTT. The full variable domain, its missing parts supplied by reference TRBV30 and TRBJ1-1, is SQTIHQWPATLVQPVGSPLSLECTVEGTSNPNLYWYRQAAGRGLQLLFYSVGIGQISSEVPQNLSASRPQDRQFILSSKKLLLSDSGFYLCAWSALRGGHTEAFFGQGTRLTVV.

About this clone itself: The sample carries other DNA sequences with the same CDR3. The CDR3 sequence: CASSTGVRQPQHF. In nucleotides, the CDR3 is TGTGCCAGCAGCACCGGGGTACGGCAGCCCCAGCATTTT. The V gene is TRBV3-1 (or the pseudogene TRBV3-2), the J gene TRBJ1-5; D remains ambiguous. Germline CDR1 is LGHDT and CDR2 is YNNKEL (reference sequence). The CDR3 length is 13 residues. V lost 5 bases to trimming and J lost 7 bases, with 12 bases between them.

The chain joins TRBV6-5 to TRBJ1-4; D gene ambiguous. Germline assignment: CDR1 MNHEY and CDR2 SVGAGI. V lost 7 bases to trimming and J lost 0 bases, with 9 bases between them. The CDR3 has 14 residues. The CDR3 loop reads CASTSSATNEKLFF. The CDR3 region has the DNA TGTGCCAGCACCTCCAGCGCAACTAATGAAAAACTGTTTTTT.

This clone has a single count. J is TRBJ1-2 and V is TRBV6-6, with D possibly TRBD1 on 6 matching bases. V was pared by 4 bases and J by 8 bases, with 17 bases between. CDR1 is MNHNY, CDR2 SVGAGI, per germline (reference sequence). This CDR3 is 14 amino acids long. CDR3 nucleotides: TGTGCCAGCAGTTCCGGACAGCGGGGATACGGCTACACCTTC. It translates to CASSSGQRGYGYTF.

This chain connects TRBV7-8 to TRBJ1-2; tentatively, D is TRBD1 (6 bases). The CDR3 sequence is 14 residues long. V lost 2 bases and J 3 bases, leaving 10 bases between the germline ends. CDR1 and CDR2 from the germline V gene are SGHVS and FQNEAQ. The CDR3: CASSLFGGDYGYTF. CDR3 sequence (DNA): TGTGCCAGCAGCTTATTTGGGGGCGACTATGGCTACACCTTC.

V is TRBV5-5 and J is TRBJ1-1, with a tentative D call TRBD1 (6 bases). V lost 3 bases to trimming and J lost 1 base, with 7 bases between them. This CDR3 is built from 13 residues. CDR1 and CDR2 (germline): SGHKS, YYEKEE (reference sequence). The CDR3 DNA reads TGTGCCAGCAGCTGGGACACGAACACTGAAGCTTTCTTT. Encoded protein: CASSWDTNTEAFF.

The sample holds one count of this clone. This sequence joins TRBV19 and TRBJ1-1; D is ambiguous. Trimming took off 6 bases at V and 1 base at J, with 15 bases between the two ends. Looked up from germline, CDR1 is LNHDA and CDR2 is SQIVND (reference sequence). The CDR3 runs 15 residues. The CDR3 loop is CASSPRHLTNTEAFF. The CDR3 coding sequence is TGTGCCAGTAGCCCTAGGCACCTCACGAACACTGAAGCTTTCTTT. The whole variable domain, filled in from reference TRBV19 and TRBJ1-1, reads DGGITQSPKYLFRKEGQNVTLSCEQNLNHDAMYWYRQDPGQGLRLIYYSQIVNDFQKGDIAEGYSVSREKKESFPLTVTSAQKNPTAFYLCASSPRHLTNTEAFFGQGTRLTVV.

The chain is built from TRBV27 and TRBJ1-2, with a tentative D call TRBD1 (5 bases). The CDR3 sequence is 13 residues long. Between the trimmed V and J ends, which lost 2 bases and 2 bases, there was a span of 6 bases. Germline CDR1 MNHEY, CDR2 SMNVEV (reference sequence). The CDR3 sequence: CASSLAGNYGYTF. In DNA, the CDR3 is TGTGCCAGCAGTTTAGCAGGGAACTATGGCTACACCTTC.